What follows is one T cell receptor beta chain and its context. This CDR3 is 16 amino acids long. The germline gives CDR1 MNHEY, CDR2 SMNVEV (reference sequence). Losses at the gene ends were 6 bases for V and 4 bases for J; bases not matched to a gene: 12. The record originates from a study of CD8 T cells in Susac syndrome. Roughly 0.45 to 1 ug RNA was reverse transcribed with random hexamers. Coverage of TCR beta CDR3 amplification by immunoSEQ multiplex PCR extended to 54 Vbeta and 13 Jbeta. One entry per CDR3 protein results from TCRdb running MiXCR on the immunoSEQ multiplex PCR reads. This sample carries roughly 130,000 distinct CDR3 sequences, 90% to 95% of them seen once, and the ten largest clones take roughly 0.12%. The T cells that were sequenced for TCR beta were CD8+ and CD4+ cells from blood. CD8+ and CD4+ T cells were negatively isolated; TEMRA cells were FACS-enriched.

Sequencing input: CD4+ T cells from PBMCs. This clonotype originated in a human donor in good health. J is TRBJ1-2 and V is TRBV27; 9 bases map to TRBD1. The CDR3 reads CASSQRPGQGTYGYTF. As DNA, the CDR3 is TGTGCCAGCAGCCAACGCCCGGGACAGGGTACCTATGGCTACACCTTC.